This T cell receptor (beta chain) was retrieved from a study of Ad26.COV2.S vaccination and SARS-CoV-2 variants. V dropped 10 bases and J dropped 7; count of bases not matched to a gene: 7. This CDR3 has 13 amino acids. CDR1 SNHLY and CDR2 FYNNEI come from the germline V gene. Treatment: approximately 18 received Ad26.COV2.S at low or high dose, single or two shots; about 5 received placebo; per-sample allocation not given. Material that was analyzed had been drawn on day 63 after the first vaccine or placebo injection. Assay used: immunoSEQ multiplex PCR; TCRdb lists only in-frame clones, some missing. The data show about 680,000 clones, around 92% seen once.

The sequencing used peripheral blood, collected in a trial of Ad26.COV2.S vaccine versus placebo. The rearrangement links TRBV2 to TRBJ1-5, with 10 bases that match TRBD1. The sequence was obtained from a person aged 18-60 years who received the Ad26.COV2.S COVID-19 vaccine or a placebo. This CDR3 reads CATGQGVRQPQHF. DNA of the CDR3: TGTGCCACCGGACAGGGGGTAAGGCAGCCCCAGCATTTT.